A single sample is the source of the 2 T cell receptor beta chains below, sequenced in a study of shared clonotypes between healthy human individuals. The table came from immunoSEQ multiplex PCR; TCRdb's copy has only in-frame clones and leaves some out. The table includes under 2,500,000 clones, more than 90% detected once. The sequencing sample was made of naive CD4+ T cells sorted from blood. Subset reported: CD45RA+ positively selected. The receptors come from a man between 18 and 29 years old in good health.

V and J are TRBV6-1 and TRBJ1-2; TRBD1 might be the D (6 bases). V dropped 0 bases and J dropped 7 bases, with 15 bases sitting between them. The length of the CDR3 is 15 residues. Germline V gene lookup returns CDR1 MNHNS and CDR2 SASEGT. In nucleotides, the CDR3 is TGTGCCAGCAGTGAAGCGGGACGTGGCAGGGGTGGCTACACCTTC. As protein: CASSEAGRGRGGYTF.

This clone showed up just once. V usage is TRBV5-1 and J usage is TRBJ1-3, with D possibly being TRBD1 (5 bases). Per germline, CDR1 SGHRS and CDR2 YFSETQ. The CDR3 spans 14 residues. The CDR3 loop is CATSTGASGNTIYF. The CDR3 DNA reads as TGCGCTACTAGTACAGGAGCCTCTGGAAACACCATATATTTT. Filled out from reference TRBV5-1 and TRBJ1-3, the complete variable domain reads KAGVTQTPRYLIKTRGQQVTLSCSPISGHRSVSWYQQTPGQGLQFLFEYFSETQRNKGNFPGRFSGRQFSNSRSEMNVSTLELGDSALYLCATSTGASGNTIYFGEGSWLTVV.